This T cell receptor beta chain was recovered during a study of CD8 T cells in ankylosing spondylitis. Notes on the study in general: Clones tied to disease were said to be significantly enriched in matched ankylosing spondylitis synovial fluid. What seemed typical of ankylosing spondylitis blood was a TCR beta motif built from under 10 highly homologous variants. There were earlier reports of some motif variants in reactive arthritis synovial fluid and blood.

V gave up 4 bases and J gave up 5 bases; unmatched junction bases: 11. Germline loops: CDR1 MGHDK, CDR2 SYGVNS. The CDR3 covers 15 residues. Quantitative 5'-RACE was performed with molecular barcodes, and it yielded the TCR beta libraries. TCRdb ran MiXCR on the 5' RACE reads and lists one entry per CDR3 protein. The table shows 200,000 to 250,000 distinct CDR3 sequences, with 5.5% to 7.5% occurring only once. A word on this clonotype: The antigen is not known.

Sample: blood, either unsorted or a sorted T cell fraction (not recorded which). The chain recombines TRBV25-1 with TRBJ2-7; 7 positions agree with TRBD1. This TCR came from a male donor with ankylosing spondylitis. CDR3 bases: TGTGCCAGCAGTGTAACCGGGACAGTTCCCCACGAGCAGTACTTC. As protein: CASSVTGTVPHEQYF.